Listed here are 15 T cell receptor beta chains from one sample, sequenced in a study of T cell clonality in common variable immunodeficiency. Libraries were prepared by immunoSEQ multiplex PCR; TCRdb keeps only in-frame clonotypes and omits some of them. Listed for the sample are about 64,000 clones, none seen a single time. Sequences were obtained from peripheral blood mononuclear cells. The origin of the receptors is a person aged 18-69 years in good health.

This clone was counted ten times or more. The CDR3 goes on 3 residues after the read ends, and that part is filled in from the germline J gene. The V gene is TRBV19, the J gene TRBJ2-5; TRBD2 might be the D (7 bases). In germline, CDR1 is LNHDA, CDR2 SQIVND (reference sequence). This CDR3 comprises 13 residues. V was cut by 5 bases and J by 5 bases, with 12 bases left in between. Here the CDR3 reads CASSFGGPETQYF. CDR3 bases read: TGTGCCAGTAGTTTCGGGGGGCCGGAGACC. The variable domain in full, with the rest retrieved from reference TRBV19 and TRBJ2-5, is DGGITQSPKYLFRKEGQNVTLSCEQNLNHDAMYWYRQDPGQGLRLIYYSQIVNDFQKGDIAEGYSVSREKKESFPLTVTSAQKNPTAFYLCASSFGGPETQYFGPGTRLLVL.

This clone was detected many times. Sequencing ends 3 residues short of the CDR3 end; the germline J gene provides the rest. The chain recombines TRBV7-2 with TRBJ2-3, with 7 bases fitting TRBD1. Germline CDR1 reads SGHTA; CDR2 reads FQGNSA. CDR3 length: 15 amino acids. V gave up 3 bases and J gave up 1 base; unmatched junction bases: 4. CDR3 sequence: CASSFWDSRTDTQYF. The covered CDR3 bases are TGTGCCAGCAGCTTCTGGGACAGCCGCACAGATACG.

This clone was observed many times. The part of the CDR3 DNA that was read is TGTGCCAGCTCACCCCGGACTGAACCGACAGATACG. It translates to CASSPRTEPTDT. The entire CDR3 protein is CASSPRTEPTDTQYF. This rearrangement joins TRBV18 to TRBJ2-3; possibly TRBD2 for D (5 bases). The read comes to an end 3 residues before the CDR3 does, leaving the germline J gene to fill in the end. The CDR3 has 15 amino acids. Germline CDR1 and CDR2: KGHSH and LQKENI. Trimming cost V 3 bases and J 3 bases, with 13 bases left between them.

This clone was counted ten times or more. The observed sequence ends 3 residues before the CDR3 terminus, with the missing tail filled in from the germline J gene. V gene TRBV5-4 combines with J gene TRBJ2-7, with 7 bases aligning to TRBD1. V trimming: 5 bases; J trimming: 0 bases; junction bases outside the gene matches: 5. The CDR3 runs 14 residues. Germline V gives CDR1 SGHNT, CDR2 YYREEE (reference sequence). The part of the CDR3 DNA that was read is TGTGCCAGCAGTCCGGGACAGACCTCCTACGAG. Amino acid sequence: CASSPGQTSYE. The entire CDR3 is CASSPGQTSYEQYF.

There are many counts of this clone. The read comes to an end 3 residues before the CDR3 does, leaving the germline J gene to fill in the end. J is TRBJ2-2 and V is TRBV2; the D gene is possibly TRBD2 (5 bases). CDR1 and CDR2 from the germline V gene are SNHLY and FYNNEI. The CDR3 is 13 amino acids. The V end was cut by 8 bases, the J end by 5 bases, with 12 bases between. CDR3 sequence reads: CASASTGTGELFF. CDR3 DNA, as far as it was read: TGTGCCAGCGCCAGCACGGGGACCGGGGAG.

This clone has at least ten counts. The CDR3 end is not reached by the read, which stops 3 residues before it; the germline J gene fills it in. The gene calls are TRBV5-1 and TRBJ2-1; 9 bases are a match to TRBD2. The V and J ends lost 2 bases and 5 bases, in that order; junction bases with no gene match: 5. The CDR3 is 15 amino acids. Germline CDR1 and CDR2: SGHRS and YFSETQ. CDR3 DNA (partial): TGCGCCAGCAGCTTCGGCCTAGCGGGGAACAATGAG. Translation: CASSFGLAGNNE. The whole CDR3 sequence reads CASSFGLAGNNEQFF.

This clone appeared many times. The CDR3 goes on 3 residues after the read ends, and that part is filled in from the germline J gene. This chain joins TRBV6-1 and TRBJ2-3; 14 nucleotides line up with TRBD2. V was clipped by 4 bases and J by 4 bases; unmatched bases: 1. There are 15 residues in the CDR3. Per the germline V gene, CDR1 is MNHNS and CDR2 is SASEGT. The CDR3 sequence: CASSGLAGGPDTQYF. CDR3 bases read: TGTGCCAGCAGTGGACTAGCGGGAGGGCCAGATACG.

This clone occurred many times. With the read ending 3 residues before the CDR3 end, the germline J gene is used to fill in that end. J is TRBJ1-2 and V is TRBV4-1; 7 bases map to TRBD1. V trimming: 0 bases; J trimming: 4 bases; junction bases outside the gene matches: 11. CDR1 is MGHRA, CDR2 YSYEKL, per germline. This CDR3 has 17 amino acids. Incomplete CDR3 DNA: TGCGCCAGCAGCCAAGATCAACGGCCGGACAGGTCCTATGGC. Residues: CASSQDQRPDRSYG. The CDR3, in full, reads CASSQDQRPDRSYGYTF.

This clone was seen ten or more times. The sequenced part of the CDR3 DNA is TGTGCCAGCAGTCGACAGGAGTCGTATAGCAACTATGGC. This gives the protein CASSRQESYSNYG. The CDR3, in full, reads CASSRQESYSNYGYTF. V usage is TRBV2 and J usage is TRBJ1-2; a weak D match, TRBD1 (6 bases). The missing CDR3 end, 3 residues past where the read stops, is filled in from the germline J gene. The CDR3 length is 16 residues. Looked up from germline, CDR1 is SNHLY and CDR2 is FYNNEI. V shed 5 bases and J shed 2 bases, with 18 bases lying between them.

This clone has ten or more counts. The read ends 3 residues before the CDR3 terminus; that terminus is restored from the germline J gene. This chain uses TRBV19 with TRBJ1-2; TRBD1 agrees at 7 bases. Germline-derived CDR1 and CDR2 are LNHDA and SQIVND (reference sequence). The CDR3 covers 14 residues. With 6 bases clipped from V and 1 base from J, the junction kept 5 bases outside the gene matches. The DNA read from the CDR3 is TGTGCCAGTAGACGGGACAGTTATAACTATGGC. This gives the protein CASRRDSYNYG. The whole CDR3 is CASRRDSYNYGYTF.

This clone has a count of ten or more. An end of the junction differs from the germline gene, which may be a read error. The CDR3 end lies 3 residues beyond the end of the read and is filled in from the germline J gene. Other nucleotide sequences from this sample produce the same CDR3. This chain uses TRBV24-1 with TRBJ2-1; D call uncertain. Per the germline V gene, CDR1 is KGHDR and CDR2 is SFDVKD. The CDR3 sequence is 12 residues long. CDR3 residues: CATSDFSDEQFF. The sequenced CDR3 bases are TGTGCTACCAGTGATTTCTCGGATGAG.

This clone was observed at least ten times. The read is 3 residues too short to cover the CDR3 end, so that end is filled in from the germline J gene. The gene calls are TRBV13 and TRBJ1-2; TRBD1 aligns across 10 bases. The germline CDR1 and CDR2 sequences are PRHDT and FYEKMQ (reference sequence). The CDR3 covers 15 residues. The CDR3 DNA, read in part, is TGTGCCAGCAGCTGGGACCGGGACAGGGGAAGGGGC. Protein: CASSWDRDRGRG. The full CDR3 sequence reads CASSWDRDRGRGYTF.

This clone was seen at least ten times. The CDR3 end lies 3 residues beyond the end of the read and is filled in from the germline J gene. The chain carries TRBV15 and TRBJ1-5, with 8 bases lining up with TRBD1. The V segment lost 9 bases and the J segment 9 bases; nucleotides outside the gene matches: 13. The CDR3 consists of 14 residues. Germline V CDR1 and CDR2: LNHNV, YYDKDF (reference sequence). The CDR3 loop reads CATDSGQGAVPQHF. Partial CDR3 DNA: TGTGCCACAGACTCAGGACAGGGTGCCGTGCCC.

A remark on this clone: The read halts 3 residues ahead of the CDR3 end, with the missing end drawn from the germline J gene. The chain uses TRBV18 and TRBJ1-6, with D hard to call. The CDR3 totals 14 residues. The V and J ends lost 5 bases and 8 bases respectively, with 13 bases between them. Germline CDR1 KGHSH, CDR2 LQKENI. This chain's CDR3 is CASSKAAEYSPLHF. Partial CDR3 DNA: TGTGCCAGCTCAAAGGCTGCCGAATATTCACCC.

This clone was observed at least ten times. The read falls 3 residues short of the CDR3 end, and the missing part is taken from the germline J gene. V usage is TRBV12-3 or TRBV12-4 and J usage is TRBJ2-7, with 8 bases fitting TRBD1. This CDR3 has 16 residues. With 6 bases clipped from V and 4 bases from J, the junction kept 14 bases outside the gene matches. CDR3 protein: CASSSGQGPGLYEQYF. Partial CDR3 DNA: TGTGCCAGCAGCTCCGGACAGGGTCCAGGATTATACGAG.